These T cell receptor beta chains were read from a single sample in a study of graft-versus-host responses after intestinal transplantation. The repertoire was sequenced with immunoSEQ multiplex PCR; TCRdb's copy has only in-frame clones and lacks some. Here the sample spans 25,000 to 30,000 clones, about 81% being singletons. Antigens of these TCRs are unknown. Sample: unstimulated CD4+ T cells sorted from spleen or lymph node cells, taken before intestinal transplant. The receptors originated from a human donor who received an intestinal transplant. Each CDR3 is given with its conserved first and last residue. The order of the fields is J gene, V gene, CDR3 protein.

TRBJ1-3 | TRBV7-9 | CASSSFDRVDSGNTIYF
TRBJ2-3 | TRBV10-3 | CAIRTSGGTDTQYF
TRBJ1-3 | TRBV5-6 | CASSLDRGGNTIYF
TRBJ1-1 | TRBV4-2 | CASSPGVTEAFF
TRBJ2-5 | TRBV4-2 | CASSQDGLAARQETQYF
TRBJ2-1 | TRBV5-4 | CASQPGLAGVANEQFF
TRBJ2-3 | TRBV5-1 | CASSLAGPATDTQYF
TRBJ2-7 | TRBV7-2 | CASSLRLAGVLWVYEQYF
TRBJ2-6 | TRBV11-2 | CASSLTGAGANVLTF
TRBJ2-6 | TRBV2 | CASSGPRGLGANVLTF
TRBJ2-1 | TRBV7-7 | CASSLAQADHNEQFF
TRBJ2-1 | TRBV9 | CASSVDLRGGDNEQFF